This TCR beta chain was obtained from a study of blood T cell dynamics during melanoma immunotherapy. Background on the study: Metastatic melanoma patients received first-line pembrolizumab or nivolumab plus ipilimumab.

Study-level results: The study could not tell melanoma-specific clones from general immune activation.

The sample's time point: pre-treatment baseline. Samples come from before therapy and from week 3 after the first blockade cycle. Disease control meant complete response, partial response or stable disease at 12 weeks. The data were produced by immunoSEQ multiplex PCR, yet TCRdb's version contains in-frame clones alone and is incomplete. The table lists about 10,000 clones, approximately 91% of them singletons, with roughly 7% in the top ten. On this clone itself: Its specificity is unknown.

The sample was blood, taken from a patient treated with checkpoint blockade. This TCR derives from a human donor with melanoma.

The CDR3 protein is CSARKQTNQFF. The CDR3 DNA reads TGCAGTGCTAGAAAGCAAACGAATCAGTTCTTC. This chain uses TRBV20-1 with TRBJ2-1; no reliable D call. Germline CDR1 is DFQATT and CDR2 is SNEGSKA (reference sequence). The CDR3 is made up of 11 amino acids. Trimming left V 2 bases short and J 13 bases short, with 12 bases between.